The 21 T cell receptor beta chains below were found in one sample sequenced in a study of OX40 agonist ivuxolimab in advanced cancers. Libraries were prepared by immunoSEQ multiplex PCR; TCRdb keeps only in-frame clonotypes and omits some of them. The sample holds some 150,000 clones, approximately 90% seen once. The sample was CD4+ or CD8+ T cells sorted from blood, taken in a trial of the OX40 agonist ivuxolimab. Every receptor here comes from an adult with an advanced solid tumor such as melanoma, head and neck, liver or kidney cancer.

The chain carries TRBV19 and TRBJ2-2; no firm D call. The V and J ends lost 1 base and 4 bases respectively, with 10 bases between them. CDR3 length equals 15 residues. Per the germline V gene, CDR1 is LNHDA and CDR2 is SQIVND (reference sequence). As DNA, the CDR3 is TGTGCCAGTAGTATAGGGGCTCGAGGCACCGGGGAGCTGTTTTTT. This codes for CASSIGARGTGELFF.

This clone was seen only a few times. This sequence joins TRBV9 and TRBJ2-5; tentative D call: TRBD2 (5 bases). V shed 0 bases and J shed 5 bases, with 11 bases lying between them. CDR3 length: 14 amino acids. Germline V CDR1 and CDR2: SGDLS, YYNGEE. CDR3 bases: TGTGCCAGCAGCGTAGACGGGGTCCCCGAGACCCAGTACTTC. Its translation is CASSVDGVPETQYF.

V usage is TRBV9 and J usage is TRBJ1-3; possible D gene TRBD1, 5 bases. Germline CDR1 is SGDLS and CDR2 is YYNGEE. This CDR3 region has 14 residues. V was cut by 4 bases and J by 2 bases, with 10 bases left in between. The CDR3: CASSITGPGNTIYF. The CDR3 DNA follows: TGTGCCAGCAGCATAACGGGACCTGGAAACACCATATATTTT.

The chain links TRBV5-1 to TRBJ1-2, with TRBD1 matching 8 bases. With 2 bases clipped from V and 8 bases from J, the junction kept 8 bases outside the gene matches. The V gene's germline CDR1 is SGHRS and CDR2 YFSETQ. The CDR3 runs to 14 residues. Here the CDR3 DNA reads TGCGCCAGCAGCTTATGGACAGGGTCGGACGGCTACACCTTC. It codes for CASSLWTGSDGYTF.

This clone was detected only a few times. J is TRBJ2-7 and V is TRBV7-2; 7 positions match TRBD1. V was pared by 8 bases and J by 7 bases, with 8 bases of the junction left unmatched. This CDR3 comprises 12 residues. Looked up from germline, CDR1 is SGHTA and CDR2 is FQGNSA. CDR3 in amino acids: CASGRQGPEQYF. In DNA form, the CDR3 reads TGTGCCAGCGGGAGACAGGGCCCGGAGCAGTACTTC.

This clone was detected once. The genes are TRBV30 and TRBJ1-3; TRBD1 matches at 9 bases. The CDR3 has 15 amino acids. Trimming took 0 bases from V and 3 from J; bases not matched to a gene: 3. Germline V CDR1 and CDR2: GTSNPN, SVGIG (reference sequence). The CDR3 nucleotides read TGTGCCTGGAGTGTAAGGGGACAGGGTGGAAACACCATATATTTT. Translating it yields CAWSVRGQGGNTIYF.

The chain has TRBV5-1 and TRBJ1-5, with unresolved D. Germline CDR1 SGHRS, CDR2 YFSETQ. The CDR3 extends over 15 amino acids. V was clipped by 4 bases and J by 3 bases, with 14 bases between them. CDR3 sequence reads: CASSPERMSNQPQHF. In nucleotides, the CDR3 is TGCGCCAGCAGCCCTGAGAGGATGTCCAATCAGCCCCAGCATTTT.

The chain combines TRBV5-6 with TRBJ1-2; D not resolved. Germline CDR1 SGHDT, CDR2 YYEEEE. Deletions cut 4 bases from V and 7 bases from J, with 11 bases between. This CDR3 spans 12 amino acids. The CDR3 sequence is CASSLHIGGYTF. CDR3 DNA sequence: TGTGCCAGCAGCCTTCACATCGGTGGCTACACCTTC.

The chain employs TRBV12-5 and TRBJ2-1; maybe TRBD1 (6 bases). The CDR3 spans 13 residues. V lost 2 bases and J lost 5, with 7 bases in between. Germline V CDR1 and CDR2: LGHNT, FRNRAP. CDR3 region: CASGLNRDNEQFF. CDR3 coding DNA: TGTGCTAGTGGTTTGAACAGGGACAATGAGCAGTTCTTC.

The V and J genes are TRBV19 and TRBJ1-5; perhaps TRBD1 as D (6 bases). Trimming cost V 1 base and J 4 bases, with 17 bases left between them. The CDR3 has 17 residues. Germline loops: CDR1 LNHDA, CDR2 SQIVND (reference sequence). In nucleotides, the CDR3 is TGTGCCAGTAGTATAGGGGGGGGACACCCTGGGAATCAGCCCCAGCATTTT. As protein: CASSIGGGHPGNQPQHF.

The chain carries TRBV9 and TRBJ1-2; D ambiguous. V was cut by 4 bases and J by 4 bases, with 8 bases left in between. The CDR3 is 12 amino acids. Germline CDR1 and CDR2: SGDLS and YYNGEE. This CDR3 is CASSLQSYGYTF. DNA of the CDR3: TGTGCCAGCAGCCTTCAGAGCTATGGCTACACCTTC.

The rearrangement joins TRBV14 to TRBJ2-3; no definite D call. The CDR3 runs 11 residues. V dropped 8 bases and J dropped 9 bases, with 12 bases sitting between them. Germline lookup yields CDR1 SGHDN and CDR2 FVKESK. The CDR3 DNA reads TGTGCCAGCGGTAACCTTGTAACGCAGTATTTT. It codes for CASGNLVTQYF.

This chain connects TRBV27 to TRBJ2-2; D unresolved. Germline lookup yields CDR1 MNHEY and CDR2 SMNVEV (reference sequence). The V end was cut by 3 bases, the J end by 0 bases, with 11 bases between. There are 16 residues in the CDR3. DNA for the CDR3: TGTGCCAGCAGTTTGTGGCCCCAATCGAACACCGGGGAGCTGTTTTTT. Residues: CASSLWPQSNTGELFF.

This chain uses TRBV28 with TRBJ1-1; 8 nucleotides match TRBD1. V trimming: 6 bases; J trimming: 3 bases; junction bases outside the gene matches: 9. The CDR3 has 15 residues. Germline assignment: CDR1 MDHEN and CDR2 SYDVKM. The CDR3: CASSPQGARDTEAFF. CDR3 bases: TGTGCCAGCAGCCCGCAGGGGGCGCGTGACACTGAAGCTTTCTTT.

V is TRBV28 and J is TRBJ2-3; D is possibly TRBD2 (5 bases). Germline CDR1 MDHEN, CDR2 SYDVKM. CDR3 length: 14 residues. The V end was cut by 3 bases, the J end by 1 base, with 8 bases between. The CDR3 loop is CASSFSSGTDTQYF. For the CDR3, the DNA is TGTGCCAGCAGTTTTAGTAGCGGCACAGATACGCAGTATTTT.

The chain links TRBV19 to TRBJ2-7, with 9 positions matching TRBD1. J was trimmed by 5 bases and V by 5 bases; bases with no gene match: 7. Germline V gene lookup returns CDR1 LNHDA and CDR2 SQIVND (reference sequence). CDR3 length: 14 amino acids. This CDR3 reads CASSRRDRVNEQYF. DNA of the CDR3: TGTGCCAGTAGTCGCCGGGACAGGGTCAACGAGCAGTACTTC. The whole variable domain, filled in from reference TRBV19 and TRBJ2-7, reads DGGITQSPKYLFRKEGQNVTLSCEQNLNHDAMYWYRQDPGQGLRLIYYSQIVNDFQKGDIAEGYSVSREKKESFPLTVTSAQKNPTAFYLCASSRRDRVNEQYFGPGTRLTVT.

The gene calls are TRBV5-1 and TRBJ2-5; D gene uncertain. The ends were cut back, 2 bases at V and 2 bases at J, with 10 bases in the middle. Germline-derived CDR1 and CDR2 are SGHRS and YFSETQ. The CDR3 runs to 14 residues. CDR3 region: CASSFQSSQETQYF. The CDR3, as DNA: TGCGCCAGCAGCTTCCAATCTTCTCAAGAGACCCAGTACTTC.

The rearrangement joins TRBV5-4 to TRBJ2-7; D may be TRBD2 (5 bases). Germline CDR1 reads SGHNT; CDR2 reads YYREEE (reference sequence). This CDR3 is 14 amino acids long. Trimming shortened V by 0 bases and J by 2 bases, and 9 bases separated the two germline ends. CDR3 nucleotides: TGTGCCAGCAGCTTGGGCGTAGCGACCTACGAGCAGTACTTC. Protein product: CASSLGVATYEQYF.

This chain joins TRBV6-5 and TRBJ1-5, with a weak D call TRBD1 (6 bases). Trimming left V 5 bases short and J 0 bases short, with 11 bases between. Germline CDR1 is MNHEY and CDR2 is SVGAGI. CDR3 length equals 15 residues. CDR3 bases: TGTGCCAGCAGTCCACAGGGATATAGCAATCAGCCCCAGCATTTT. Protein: CASSPQGYSNQPQHF.

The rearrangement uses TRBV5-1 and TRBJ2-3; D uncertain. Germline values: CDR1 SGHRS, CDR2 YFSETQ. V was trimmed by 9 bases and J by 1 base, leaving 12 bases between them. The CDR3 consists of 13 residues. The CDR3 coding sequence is TGCGCCACCGGGTTATTGGGCACAGATACGCAGTATTTT. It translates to CATGLLGTDTQYF. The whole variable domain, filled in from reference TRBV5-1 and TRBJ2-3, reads KAGVTQTPRYLIKTRGQQVTLSCSPISGHRSVSWYQQTPGQGLQFLFEYFSETQRNKGNFPGRFSGRQFSNSRSEMNVSTLELGDSALYLCATGLLGTDTQYFGPGTRLTVL.

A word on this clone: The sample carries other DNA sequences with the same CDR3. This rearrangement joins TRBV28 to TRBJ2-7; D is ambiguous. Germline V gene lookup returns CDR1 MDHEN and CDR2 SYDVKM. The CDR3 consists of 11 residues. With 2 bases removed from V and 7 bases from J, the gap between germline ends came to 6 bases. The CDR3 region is CASSLTREQYF. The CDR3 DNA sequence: TGTGCCAGCAGTTTAACCCGGGAGCAGTACTTC.